This T cell receptor (beta chain) appears in the sequencing data of a study of blood T cell repertoires in COVID-19. Study information: Samples of COVID-19 (acute and convalescent) were obtained from the United States, Italy and Spain. Sources were T cells, B-cell-depleted T cells, or PBMCs; the material itself was cDNA or gDNA.

Sequencing used immunoSEQ multiplex PCR; TCRdb keeps in-frame clones, though not all of them. The sample includes roughly 40,000 clones, 88% of them seen just once. The CDR3 loop spans 15 amino acids. Germline CDR1 KGHSH, CDR2 LQKENI. V lost 0 bases to trimming and J lost 6 bases; unmatched junction nucleotides: 8. The chain is built from TRBV18 and TRBJ2-7, with TRBD1 identical over 7 bases. Sequencing was done on a sample of peripheral blood. This receptor was identified in a woman in her thirties or forties with acute or convalescent COVID-19. CDR3 coding DNA: TGTGCCAGCTCACCACCGGAACAGGGGCAGGGCGAGCAGTACTTC. It encodes CASSPPEQGQGEQYF.